The 23 T cell receptor beta chains below come from one sample, sequenced in a study of T-cell reconstitution after alpha-beta-depleted transplantation in children (dated by TCRdb to 2015 to 2016). Receptor amplification or capture employed PCR. TCRdb names Illumina HiSeq 2500 as the instrument used. TCR library preparation used molecular barcoding, with unique molecular identifiers applied to normalize quantification of the TCRbeta repertoire. TCRdb cleaned the public reads at Q25 with fastp, built clones with MiXCR and kept in-frame beta chains. Duplicate CDR3 protein sequences are folded into a single record with the most common DNA and genes. Here the sample has about 830,000 distinct CDR3 sequences; roughly 15% occur a single time. Of the sample, around 5.3% is held by the ten largest clones. Interpreted using the paper, the treatment or condition label stands for: allogeneic hematopoietic cell transplantation with graft depleted of TCRalphabeta T cells and CD19 B cells.

The material was PBMCs, mostly from graft donor cells, obtained 360 days after TCRalphabeta/CD19-depleted stem cell transplant. These receptors were collected from a male patient between 10 and 17 years old who had a stem cell transplant for acute lymphoblastic leukemia, so the T cells may come from the graft donor.

The chain combines TRBV5-1 with TRBJ2-4; D possibly uses TRBD1 or TRBD2 (7 bases each). The V end lost 6 bases, the J end lost 0 bases, and 16 bases lay between the germline ends. Germline V CDR1 and CDR2: SGHRS, YFSETQ. CDR3 length equals 16 residues. The CDR3 is CASTLGGGGAKNIQYF. In nucleotides, the CDR3 is TGCGCCAGCACCTTAGGGGGCGGGGGAGCCAAAAACATTCAGTACTTC. Based on the CDR3 plus reference TRBV5-1 and TRBJ2-4, the full variable domain is KAGVTQTPRYLIKTRGQQVTLSCSPISGHRSVSWYQQTPGQGLQFLFEYFSETQRNKGNFPGRFSGRQFSNSRSEMNVSTLELGDSALYLCASTLGGGGAKNIQYFGAGTRLSVL.

In its sample, this clonotype was seen many times. The chain links TRBV5-1 to TRBJ2-1; 11 nucleotides line up with TRBD2. Germline CDR1 SGHRS, CDR2 YFSETQ. The CDR3 has 15 amino acids. V lost 10 bases to trimming and J lost 3 bases; unmatched junction nucleotides: 9. In nucleotides, the CDR3 is TGCGCCTCAATCCCCGGGACTAGCGGCTACAATGAGCAGTTCTTC. This encodes CASIPGTSGYNEQFF.

This clonotype was found many times. The V gene is TRBV5-1, the J gene TRBJ2-1, with 13 nucleotides matching TRBD2. The V gene's germline CDR1 is SGHRS and CDR2 YFSETQ. Trimming took 5 bases from V and 10 from J; bases not matched to a gene: 9. The CDR3 is 15 residues long. CDR3 sequence: CASRTGTSGNREQFF. The CDR3 nucleotides are TGCGCCAGCAGAACCGGGACTAGCGGGAATAGGGAGCAGTTCTTC.

This clonotype was counted at least ten times. The CDR3 here is CASSLTGMNTEAFF. Here the CDR3 DNA reads TGTGCCAGCAGTTTAACTGGGATGAACACTGAAGCTTTCTTT. The chain employs TRBV7-9 and TRBJ1-1; D is undetermined. Germline lookup yields CDR1 SEHNR and CDR2 FQNEAQ (reference sequence). The CDR3 runs to 14 residues. The V end lost 6 bases, the J end lost 0 bases, and 11 bases lay between the germline ends. The variable domain in full, completed from reference TRBV7-9 and TRBJ1-1, reads DTGVSQNPRHKITKRGQNVTFRCDPISEHNRLYWYRQTLGQGPEFLTYFQNEAQLEKSRLLSDRFSAERPKGSFSTLEIQRTEQGDSAMYLCASSLTGMNTEAFFGQGTRLTVV.

This chain links TRBV5-1 with TRBJ2-5; 7 bases are shared with TRBD2. Germline-derived CDR1 and CDR2 are SGHRS and YFSETQ. V shed 3 bases, J shed 0 bases, and the junction held 11 bases outside the gene matches. This CDR3 region has 17 residues. The CDR3 DNA is TGCGCCAGCAGCTCCTCCGCCCGAGCGGGGTACCAAGAGACCCAGTACTTC. Translated: CASSSSARAGYQETQYF.

This clonotype has only one observation. This chain connects TRBV6-5 to TRBJ2-1, with a tentative D call TRBD1 (6 bases). V lost 3 bases and J lost 6, with 15 bases in between. CDR1 and CDR2 (germline): MNHEY, SVGAGI. CDR3 length: 15 residues. The CDR3 reads CASSYWPRGGNEQFF. The CDR3 region has the DNA TGTGCCAGCAGTTATTGGCCCAGGGGTGGCAATGAGCAGTTCTTC.

This clonotype was seen a few times. CDR3 in amino acids: CASSYSGGPGELFF. The CDR3 DNA follows: TGTGCCAGCAGTTACTCGGGGGGCCCCGGGGAGCTGTTTTTT. The chain links TRBV6-2 or TRBV6-3 to TRBJ2-2, with D perhaps assigned TRBD1 or TRBD2 (6 bases each). Germline V gene data show CDR1 as MNHEY and CDR2 as SVGEGT. CDR3 length: 14 amino acids. Trimming stripped 0 bases from V and 6 bases from J, with 8 bases between.

This clonotype was recorded many times. The chain combines TRBV27 with TRBJ2-1; TRBD2 agrees at 7 bases. Germline V gives CDR1 MNHEY, CDR2 SMNVEV (reference sequence). V dropped 3 bases and J dropped 6; count of bases not matched to a gene: 5. This CDR3 is built from 14 residues. This CDR3 is CASSFSGNVNEQFF. The CDR3, as DNA: TGTGCCAGCAGTTTCAGCGGGAATGTCAATGAGCAGTTCTTC.

This clonotype was recorded a few times. The chain carries TRBV20-1 and TRBJ2-4; D is undetermined. The germline V gene has CDR1 DFQATT and CDR2 SNEGSKA (reference sequence). This CDR3 is 15 amino acids long. V was clipped by 2 bases and J by 1 base, with 12 bases between them. CDR3 nucleotides: TGCAGTGCTAGAATGGGAAAAGAGGCCAAAAACATTCAGTACTTC. It yields the protein CSARMGKEAKNIQYF.

In this sample, this clonotype turned up a few times. This chain links TRBV24-1 with TRBJ2-7; D possibly corresponds to TRBD1 (6 bases). CDR1 and CDR2 (germline): KGHDR, SFDVKD. The CDR3 is made up of 20 amino acids. V gave up 2 bases and J gave up 0 bases, with 25 bases separating them. The CDR3 protein is CATSDSFGFIRQATSYEQYF. In DNA form, the CDR3 reads TGTGCCACCAGTGATTCTTTTGGCTTCATTCGACAGGCGACCTCCTACGAGCAGTACTTC.

The chain employs TRBV5-1 and TRBJ2-7, with D hard to call. Germline lookup yields CDR1 SGHRS and CDR2 YFSETQ. Trimming shortened V by 0 bases and J by 1 base, and 5 bases separated the two germline ends. This CDR3 region has 13 residues. The CDR3 sequence: CASSLDWSYEQYF. The CDR3 nucleotides are TGCGCCAGCAGCTTGGATTGGTCCTACGAGCAGTACTTC.

V usage is TRBV11-2 and J usage is TRBJ1-5, with 10 bases identical to TRBD1. Germline values: CDR1 SGHAT, CDR2 FQNNGV. With 5 bases clipped from V and 5 bases from J, the junction kept 18 bases outside the gene matches. CDR3 size: 19 residues. The CDR3 sequence: CASSLRPGQGTRLDQPQHF. The DNA of the CDR3 is TGTGCCAGCAGCCTTCGACCGGGACAGGGGACGCGTTTAGATCAGCCCCAGCATTTT.

The rearrangement joins TRBV12-3 or TRBV12-4 to TRBJ2-1, with TRBD2 identical over 12 bases. V lost 5 bases, J lost 3 bases, and 5 bases stayed unmatched. The CDR3 totals 16 residues. The CDR3 spells CASSGRTSGDYNEQFF. Written as DNA, the CDR3 is TGTGCCAGCAGTGGACGGACTAGCGGGGACTACAATGAGCAGTTCTTC.

The V and J genes are TRBV5-1 and TRBJ1-3; D may be TRBD1 (5 bases). Trimming removed 4 bases at V and 4 bases at J, with 15 bases between. This CDR3 contains 15 residues. The germline gives CDR1 SGHRS, CDR2 YFSETQ. The DNA of the CDR3 is TGCGCCAGCAGCCTCGGGGGGAGACGGGGAAACACCATATATTTT. Protein product: CASSLGGRRGNTIYF.

The chain is built from TRBV5-1 and TRBJ2-1; D is perhaps TRBD1 (7 bases). The V end lost 4 bases, the J end lost 0 bases, and 11 bases lay between the germline ends. CDR1 is SGHRS, CDR2 YFSETQ, per germline. There are 15 residues in the CDR3. DNA of the CDR3: TGCGCCAGCAGCCACCAGGGGGGCTCCTACAATGAGCAGTTCTTC. It yields the protein CASSHQGGSYNEQFF. The full variable domain, completed using reference TRBV5-1 and TRBJ2-1, is KAGVTQTPRYLIKTRGQQVTLSCSPISGHRSVSWYQQTPGQGLQFLFEYFSETQRNKGNFPGRFSGRQFSNSRSEMNVSTLELGDSALYLCASSHQGGSYNEQFFGPGTRLTVL.

The CDR3 protein is CATSDSRDRGRGTEAFF. The CDR3 nucleotides read TGTGCCACCAGTGATTCCCGGGACAGGGGGCGCGGCACTGAAGCTTTCTTT. V usage is TRBV24-1 and J usage is TRBJ1-1, with 12 bases lining up with TRBD1. The J segment lost 4 bases and the V segment lost 2 bases, leaving 7 bases of the junction unmatched. Germline CDR1 KGHDR, CDR2 SFDVKD. CDR3 length equals 17 residues.

The chain links TRBV7-2 to TRBJ2-4, with 9 nucleotides matching TRBD2. CDR3 length: 14 residues. V gave up 6 bases and J gave up 4 bases; unmatched junction bases: 4. Germline CDR1 reads SGHTA; CDR2 reads FQGNSA. CDR3: CASRRTSEKNIQYF. Written as DNA, the CDR3 is TGTGCCAGCAGGAGGACTAGCGAAAAAAACATTCAGTACTTC.

The chain employs TRBV7-2 and TRBJ2-5; 7 bases map to TRBD2. V lost 2 bases, J lost 5 bases, and 2 bases stayed unmatched. CDR1 and CDR2 from the germline V gene are SGHTA and FQGNSA. The CDR3 spans 13 residues. The CDR3 DNA sequence: TGTGCCAGCAGCTTATACGGGAGGGAGACCCAGTACTTC. Translating gives CASSLYGRETQYF. Filled out from reference TRBV7-2 and TRBJ2-5, the complete variable domain reads GAGVSQSPSNKVTEKGKDVELRCDPISGHTALYWYRQSLGQGLEFLIYFQGNSAPDKSGLPSDRFSAERTGGSVSTLTIQRTQQEDSAVYLCASSLYGRETQYFGPGTRLLVL.

This clonotype was observed a handful of times. This chain joins TRBV5-1 and TRBJ1-1; the match to TRBD1 covers 7 bases. V lost 4 bases to trimming and J lost 3 bases; unmatched junction nucleotides: 9. This CDR3 is 15 amino acids long. Looked up from germline, CDR1 is SGHRS and CDR2 is YFSETQ. This CDR3 is CASSQTTGKDTEAFF. CDR3 coding DNA: TGCGCCAGCAGCCAAACGACAGGGAAGGACACTGAAGCTTTCTTT.

This clonotype was seen a few times. V usage is TRBV6-1 and J usage is TRBJ2-7; maybe TRBD2 (6 bases). The CDR3 spans 13 residues. Germline CDR1 reads MNHNS; CDR2 reads SASEGT. V lost 6 bases and J 4 bases, leaving 13 bases between the germline ends. CDR3 protein: CASRSRLAYEQYF. CDR3 sequence (DNA): TGTGCCAGCAGGTCGCGGCTAGCGTACGAGCAGTACTTC.

V is TRBV5-1 and J is TRBJ2-2, with D unresolved. The CDR3 length is 12 residues. In germline, CDR1 is SGHRS, CDR2 YFSETQ. Trimming shortened V by 4 bases and J by 4 bases, and 5 bases separated the two germline ends. CDR3 sequence: CASSRATGELFF. The CDR3 bases are TGCGCCAGCAGCCGGGCCACCGGGGAGCTGTTTTTT.

In its sample, this clonotype was seen a few times. This chain joins TRBV27 and TRBJ2-1; TRBD2 matches at 12 bases. CDR3 length: 17 amino acids. CDR1 and CDR2 (germline): MNHEY, SMNVEV (reference sequence). Trimming at V came to 7 bases and at J to 4 bases, leaving 11 bases not matched to a gene. CDR3 coding DNA: TGTGCCAGCATTAGACTAGCGGGAGAGATTTCGTACAATGAGCAGTTCTTC. It is translated as CASIRLAGEISYNEQFF.

Only a few counts were recorded for this clonotype. The chain recombines TRBV6-1 with TRBJ2-1, with 10 bases aligning to TRBD2. V lost 5 bases and J lost 5; bases outside the gene matches: 12. This CDR3 comprises 17 residues. Germline V gives CDR1 MNHNS, CDR2 SASEGT. The CDR3 loop is CASSPRSGLATHNEQFF. The CDR3 DNA is TGTGCCAGCAGTCCGCGTTCGGGACTAGCGACTCACAATGAGCAGTTCTTC.